This entry lists 10 T cell receptor beta chains sequenced from one sample in a study of blood T cell repertoires in COVID-19. Using immunoSEQ multiplex PCR, the repertoire was profiled, and TCRdb retains in-frame clones only, with some absent. This sample has about 260,000 clones, with about 81% found just once. The specimen was PBMCs or T cells enriched from blood (not recorded which). The receptors were gathered from a man aged 25 to 40 with acute COVID-19.

The chain recombines TRBV7-3 with TRBJ2-2; 12 bases are shared with TRBD2. The length of the CDR3 is 15 residues. Germline V CDR1 and CDR2: SGHTA, FQGTGA. The V segment lost 5 bases and the J segment 6 bases; nucleotides outside the gene matches: 4. CDR3 nucleotide sequence: TGTGCCAGCAGCCGGGGACTAGCGGGTTCCGGGGAGCTGTTTTTT. This codes for CASSRGLAGSGELFF.

The gene calls are TRBV10-3 and TRBJ1-6; 8 bases line up with TRBD1. V lost 0 bases, J lost 6 bases, and 1 base stayed unmatched. The CDR3 loop spans 15 amino acids. Germline-derived CDR1 and CDR2 are ENHRY and SYGVKD. CDR3 DNA sequence: TGTGCCATCAGTGAGTCGGACAGGGCTAATTCACCCCTCCACTTT. This sequence encodes CAISESDRANSPLHF.

The V call is TRBV24-1, the J call TRBJ2-1; 10 bases line up with TRBD2. Germline trimming cut 7 bases from V and 4 bases from J; bases unmatched to any gene: 6. There are 15 residues in the CDR3. The germline CDR1 and CDR2 sequences are KGHDR and SFDVKD. The CDR3 is CATSEIAGGYNEQFF. The CDR3 coding sequence is TGTGCCACCAGCGAGATAGCGGGAGGTTACAATGAGCAGTTCTTC.

The chain is built from TRBV6-5 and TRBJ1-4, with 7 bases matching TRBD1. Trimming removed 4 bases from V and 8 bases from J; junction bases left unmatched: 4. Germline CDR1 is MNHEY and CDR2 is SVGAGI. CDR3 length: 13 amino acids. The CDR3 here is CASSLLTGEKLFF. The CDR3 nucleotides are TGTGCCAGCAGTTTACTGACAGGGGAAAAACTGTTTTTT.

The chain carries TRBV30 and TRBJ1-5; 11 nucleotides match TRBD1. The V and J ends lost 3 bases and 7 bases, in that order; junction bases with no gene match: 5. CDR1 and CDR2 from the germline V gene are GTSNPN and SVGIG (reference sequence). This CDR3 has 14 amino acids. The chain's CDR3 is CAWSGQGAKQPQHF. In DNA, the CDR3 is TGTGCCTGGAGCGGACAGGGGGCTAAACAGCCCCAGCATTTT. The full variable domain, completed using reference TRBV30 and TRBJ1-5, is SQTIHQWPATLVQPVGSPLSLECTVEGTSNPNLYWYRQAAGRGLQLLFYSVGIGQISSEVPQNLSASRPQDRQFILSSKKLLLSDSGFYLCAWSGQGAKQPQHFGDGTRLSIL.

V usage is TRBV19 and J usage is TRBJ1-2; TRBD1 matches at 9 bases. With V trimmed by 6 bases and J by 2 bases, 7 bases remained unmatched. Per the germline V gene, CDR1 is LNHDA and CDR2 is SQIVND (reference sequence). The CDR3 contains 15 residues. The CDR3 DNA is TGTGCCAGTAGGGTACAGGGGGCAGGGAACTATGGCTACACCTTC. This sequence encodes CASRVQGAGNYGYTF. Supplemented by reference TRBV19 and TRBJ1-2, the full variable domain reads DGGITQSPKYLFRKEGQNVTLSCEQNLNHDAMYWYRQDPGQGLRLIYYSQIVNDFQKGDIAEGYSVSREKKESFPLTVTSAQKNPTAFYLCASRVQGAGNYGYTFGSGTRLTVV.

V and J are TRBV29-1 and TRBJ1-1; a weak D match, TRBD1 (5 bases). The V end was cut by 3 bases, the J end by 6 bases, with 8 bases between. This CDR3 region has 11 residues. Germline CDR1 is SQVTM and CDR2 is ANQGSEA. DNA of the CDR3: TGCAGCGTTGAGGCGGGGGCTGAAGCTTTCTTT. Protein: CSVEAGAEAFF.

CDR3 in amino acids: CASSSGGASYNEQFF. The CDR3 region has the DNA TGTGCCAGCAGCTCGGGTGGGGCGTCCTACAATGAGCAGTTCTTC. The chain carries TRBV5-5 and TRBJ2-1; maybe TRBD1 (5 bases). The V end lost 3 bases, the J end lost 1 base, and 11 bases lay between the germline ends. This CDR3 is built from 15 residues. From germline, CDR1 is SGHKS and CDR2 YYEKEE (reference sequence).

The V call is TRBV28, the J call TRBJ1-1; D is undetermined. The CDR3 totals 14 residues. Germline values: CDR1 MDHEN, CDR2 SYDVKM. V was shortened by 3 bases and J by 6 bases, with 14 bases between the two germline ends. DNA for the CDR3: TGTGCCAGCAGTTTCCCTATGGTGGGCTCTGAAGCTTTCTTT. Translating gives CASSFPMVGSEAFF.

The rearrangement joins TRBV14 to TRBJ1-1; D gene ambiguous. Trimming removed 2 bases from V and 5 bases from J, with 12 bases in between. Germline CDR1 reads SGHDN; CDR2 reads FVKESK. The CDR3 is 14 amino acids. Written as DNA, the CDR3 is TGTGCCAGCAGCCAACACGCGTCGCGGACTGAAGCTTTCTTT. Amino acids: CASSQHASRTEAFF. Using reference TRBV14 and TRBJ1-1 for the parts outside the CDR3, the full variable domain is EAGVTQFPSHSVIEKGQTVTLRCDPISGHDNLYWYRRVMGKEIKFLLHFVKESKQDESGMPNNRFLAERTGGTYSTLKVQPAELEDSGVYFCASSQHASRTEAFFGQGTRLTVV.